The 15 T cell receptor beta chains reported below all come from one sample, sequenced in a study of T cells in Graves' hyperthyroidism and ophthalmopathy. From RNA transcripts, TCR beta CDR3 regions were amplified. An initial round of RT-PCR targeting the TCR CDR3 relied on the HTBI primer set. MiXCR, run by TCRdb on the multiplex PCR reads, gives a single entry per CDR3 protein. The sample gives around 300,000 distinct CDR3 sequences, more than 11% of which show up once; around 23% is in the top ten. Specimen: blood. These receptors all come from a woman aged 25-40 years with Graves' hyperthyroidism.

Turning to this clonotype: This may come from a read error, since a much larger clone is one base off. The V call is TRBV29-1, the J call TRBJ1-5, with 9 bases that match TRBD1. The ends lost 5 bases at V and 6 bases at J; junction bases unmatched: 23. The CDR3 has 19 residues. The germline CDR1 and CDR2 sequences are SQVTM and ANQGSEA. The CDR3 DNA reads TGCAGCGTTTCCGGGACAGGGTTCGGCGATGTATTGACGGGTCAGCCCCAGCATTTT. Protein: CSVSGTGFGDVLTGQPQHF.

The chain uses TRBV12-3 or TRBV12-4 and TRBJ1-5, with D unresolved. CDR3 length equals 15 residues. V shed 5 bases and J shed 0 bases, with 11 bases lying between them. This CDR3 reads CASSNSDHSNQPQHF. In DNA form, the CDR3 reads TGTGCCAGCAGTAACAGCGATCATAGCAATCAGCCCCAGCATTTT.

This chain uses TRBV6-5 with TRBJ2-5, with 7 nucleotides matching TRBD2. The length of the CDR3 is 17 residues. Germline V gene data show CDR1 as MNHEY and CDR2 as SVGAGI. Trimming cost V 2 bases and J 5 bases; bases outside gene matches: 14. The CDR3 DNA reads TGTGCCAGCAGTTACCCCCCAGGGACTAAGGAAAGGGAGACCCAGTACTTC. This translates into CASSYPPGTKERETQYF.

By its share, this clonotype is medium-sized. This sequence joins TRBV2 and TRBJ2-3; D possibly matches TRBD1 or TRBD2 (5 bases each). Trimming removed 7 bases from V and 0 bases from J, with 8 bases in between. Germline CDR1 SNHLY, CDR2 FYNNEI. This CDR3 contains 13 residues. The CDR3 bases are TGTGCCAGCAACCGGGACAGCACAGATACGCAGTATTTT. Protein: CASNRDSTDTQYF. Looking up the rest from reference TRBV2 and TRBJ2-3 gives the full variable domain: EPEVTQTPSHQVTQMGQEVILRCVPISNHLYFYWYRQILGQKVEFLVSFYNNEISEKSEIFDDQFSVERPDGSNFTLKIRSTKLEDSAMYFCASNRDSTDTQYFGPGTRLTVL.

This clonotype was seen many times. This CDR3 reads CASSLPSNPGLAGGPQETQYF. DNA of the CDR3: TGTGCCAGCAGCTTGCCTAGTAATCCGGGACTAGCGGGAGGACCACAAGAGACCCAGTACTTC. V is TRBV7-8 and J is TRBJ2-5, with 15 positions matching TRBD2. The J segment lost 2 bases and the V segment lost 3 bases, leaving 16 bases of the junction unmatched. The CDR3 loop spans 21 amino acids. Germline lookup yields CDR1 SGHVS and CDR2 FQNEAQ.

This clonotype was picked up many times. The V and J genes are TRBV12-3 or TRBV12-4 and TRBJ1-1; D gene uncertain. The CDR3 runs to 11 residues. V lost 1 base and J lost 9, with 6 bases in between. CDR3 DNA: TGTGCCAGCAGTTTAGGACTGAAAGCTTTCTTT. Protein: CASSLGLKAFF.

The chain carries TRBV29-1 and TRBJ1-2; D call uncertain. CDR1 and CDR2 (germline): SQVTM, ANQGSEA. This CDR3 comprises 14 residues. V was shortened by 4 bases and J by 3 bases, with 15 bases between the two germline ends. CDR3 DNA sequence: TGCAGCGTTGTGGACCACCAGCGGGACTATGGCTACACCTTC. It translates to CSVVDHQRDYGYTF.

Details on this clonotype: The junction shows a germline mismatch at one end, possibly a read error. The chain employs TRBV5-4 and TRBJ2-4; D unclear. The CDR3 has 11 amino acids. Germline CDR1 SGHNT, CDR2 YYREEE (reference sequence). The CDR3 DNA is TGTGCCAGCAGCGATGGACCTTTCACGGACTTC. Its protein is CASSDGPFTDF. Complete variable domain (other parts from reference TRBV5-4 and TRBJ2-4): ETGVTQSPTHLIKTRGQQVTLRCSSQSGHNTVSWYQQALGQGPQFIFQYYREEENGRGNFPPRFSGLQFPNYSSELNVNALELDDSALYLCASSDGPFTDFGAGTRLSVL.

This clonotype was picked up a small number of times. This chain connects TRBV18 to TRBJ1-2, with TRBD1 identical over 8 bases. After removal of 5 bases from V and 3 bases from J, the junction contained 8 bases not matched to a gene. The CDR3 has 15 residues. Germline V gives CDR1 KGHSH, CDR2 LQKENI. The CDR3 nucleotides read TGTGCCAGCTCAGCGACAGGGGATGTCGACTATGGCTACACCTTC. It translates to CASSATGDVDYGYTF.

V gene TRBV19 combines with J gene TRBJ1-5, with a weak D call TRBD1 (5 bases). The V end was cut by 11 bases, the J end by 4 bases, with 21 bases between. Per the germline V gene, CDR1 is LNHDA and CDR2 is SQIVND (reference sequence). CDR3 length equals 15 residues. CDR3 region: CASSGDPGSNQPQHF. The CDR3 region has the DNA TGTGCCTCCTCTGGGGACCCCGGTTCTAATCAGCCCCAGCATTTT.

This clonotype was seen a handful of times. This CDR3 reads CASSLGLVGADTQYF. DNA for the CDR3: TGTGCCAGCAGCTTGGGACTAGTGGGGGCAGATACGCAGTATTTT. V gene TRBV7-9 combines with J gene TRBJ2-3; the match to TRBD2 covers 8 bases. Germline CDR1 reads SEHNR; CDR2 reads FQNEAQ (reference sequence). The trim removed 3 bases at V and 4 bases at J, leaving 6 bases unmatched. This CDR3 is built from 15 residues.

J is TRBJ2-4 and V is TRBV12-3 or TRBV12-4; D is unclear. The germline V and J ends were trimmed by 5 bases and 8 bases, with 7 bases remaining between them. The CDR3 contains 11 residues. CDR3 DNA sequence: TGTGCCAGCAGTCGCAGTGACATTCAGTACTTC. Its translation: CASSRSDIQYF.

This clonotype has a single count. The V call is TRBV28, the J call TRBJ2-1, with TRBD1 matching over 9 bases. The V gene's germline CDR1 is MDHEN and CDR2 SYDVKM. The CDR3 is 16 residues long. V lost 3 bases, J lost 5 bases, and 8 bases stayed unmatched. The chain's CDR3 is CASSLPGTGYDNEQFF. The CDR3 DNA sequence: TGTGCCAGCAGTTTGCCCGGGACAGGGTACGACAATGAGCAGTTCTTC.

This chain links TRBV5-4 with TRBJ1-1; D not resolved. The CDR3 has 14 amino acids. V was shortened by 5 bases and J by 1 base, with 12 bases between the two germline ends. Germline CDR1 is SGHNT and CDR2 is YYREEE (reference sequence). The DNA of the CDR3 is TGTGCCAGCAGGGCAGAGTCGGGGAACACTGAAGCTTTCTTT. Its protein product is CASRAESGNTEAFF.

In its sample, this clonotype was seen many times. This chain connects TRBV28 to TRBJ2-5; D not resolved. The CDR3 contains 16 residues. Germline CDR1 reads MDHEN; CDR2 reads SYDVKM. V shed 5 bases and J shed 4 bases, with 20 bases lying between them. DNA of the CDR3: TGTGCCAGCAGTCCGTTAGGGCATGGTAAAGGAGAGACCCAGTACTTC. This encodes CASSPLGHGKGETQYF.